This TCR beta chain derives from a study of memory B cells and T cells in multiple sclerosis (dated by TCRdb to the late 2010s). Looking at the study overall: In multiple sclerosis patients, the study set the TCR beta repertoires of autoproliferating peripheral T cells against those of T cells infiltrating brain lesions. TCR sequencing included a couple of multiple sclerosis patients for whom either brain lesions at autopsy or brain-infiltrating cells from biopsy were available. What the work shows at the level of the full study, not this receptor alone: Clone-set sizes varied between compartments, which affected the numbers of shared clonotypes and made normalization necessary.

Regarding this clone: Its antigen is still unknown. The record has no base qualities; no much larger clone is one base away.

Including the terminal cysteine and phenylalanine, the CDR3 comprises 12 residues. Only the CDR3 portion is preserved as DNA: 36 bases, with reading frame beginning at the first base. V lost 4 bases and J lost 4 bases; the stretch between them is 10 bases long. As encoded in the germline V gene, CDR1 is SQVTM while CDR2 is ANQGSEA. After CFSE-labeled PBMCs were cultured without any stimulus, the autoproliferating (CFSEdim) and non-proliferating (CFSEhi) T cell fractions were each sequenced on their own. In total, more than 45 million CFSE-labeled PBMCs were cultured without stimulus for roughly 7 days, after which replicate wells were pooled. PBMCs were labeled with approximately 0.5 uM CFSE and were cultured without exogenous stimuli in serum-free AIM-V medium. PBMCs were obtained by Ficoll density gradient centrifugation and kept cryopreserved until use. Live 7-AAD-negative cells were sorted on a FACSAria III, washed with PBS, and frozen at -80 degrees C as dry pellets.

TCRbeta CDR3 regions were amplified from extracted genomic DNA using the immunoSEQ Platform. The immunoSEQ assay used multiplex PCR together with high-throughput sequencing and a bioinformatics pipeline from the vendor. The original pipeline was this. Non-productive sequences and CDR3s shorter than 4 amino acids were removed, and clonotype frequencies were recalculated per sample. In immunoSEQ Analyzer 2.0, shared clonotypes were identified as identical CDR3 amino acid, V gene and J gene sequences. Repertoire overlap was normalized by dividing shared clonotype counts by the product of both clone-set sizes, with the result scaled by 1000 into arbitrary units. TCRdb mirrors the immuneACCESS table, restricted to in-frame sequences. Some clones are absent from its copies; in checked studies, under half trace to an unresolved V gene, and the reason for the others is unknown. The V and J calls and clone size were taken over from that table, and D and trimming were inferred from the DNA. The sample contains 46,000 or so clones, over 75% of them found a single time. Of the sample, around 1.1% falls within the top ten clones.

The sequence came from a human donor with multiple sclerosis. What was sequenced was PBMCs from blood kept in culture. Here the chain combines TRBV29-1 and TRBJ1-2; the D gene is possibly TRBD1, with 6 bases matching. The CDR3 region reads CSVVQGGYGYTF. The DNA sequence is TGCAGCGTTGTCCAAGGGGGCTATGGCTACACCTTC. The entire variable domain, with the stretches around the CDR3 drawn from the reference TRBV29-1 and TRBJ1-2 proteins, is SAVISQKPSRDICQRGTSLTIQCQVDSQVTMMFWYRQQPGQSLTLIATANQGSEATYESGFVIDKFPISRPNLTFSTLTVSNMSPEDSSIYLCSVVQGGYGYTFGSGTRLTVV.